Below are 20 T cell receptor beta chains sequenced from a single sample in a study of T-cell memory formation after mild COVID-19. TCRdb used MiXCR to reprocess the 5' RACE reads, holding one entry per CDR3 protein. Of roughly 350,000 distinct CDR3 sequences in the sample, approximately 13% are singletons; the top ten hold approximately 22%. What was sequenced was PBMCs or a T cell subset sorted from them (not recorded which). Source of these receptors: a young man who had mild COVID-19 (a few samples of this study predate the infection). Cell type and time point are not known.

This clonotype was found a few times. V and J are TRBV9 and TRBJ2-1; D perhaps matches TRBD2 (7 bases). V lost 4 bases and J 2 bases, leaving 13 bases between the germline ends. The CDR3 is 15 amino acids. CDR1 is SGDLS, CDR2 YYNGEE, per germline. The CDR3 DNA reads as TGTGCCAGCAGCCAAACGGGGGGCCCCTACAATGAGCAGTTCTTC. Translated, it gives CASSQTGGPYNEQFF.

This clonotype showed up just a few times. This sequence joins TRBV7-9 and TRBJ1-1; D gene uncertain. Trimming stripped 1 base from V and 7 bases from J, with 13 bases between. Germline lookup yields CDR1 SEHNR and CDR2 FQNEAQ (reference sequence). The length of the CDR3 is 14 residues. The CDR3 nucleotides read TGTGCCAGCAGCTTAGTCCCCGGGAGCCTTGAAGCTTTCTTT. It translates to CASSLVPGSLEAFF.

This clonotype was recorded a few times. This chain's CDR3 is CASSVGPTDTQYF. The CDR3 bases are TGTGCCAGCAGCGTAGGACCCACAGATACGCAGTATTTT. The V call is TRBV9, the J call TRBJ2-3, with D uncertain. The V end was cut by 0 bases, the J end by 2 bases, with 4 bases between. This CDR3 is 13 amino acids long. Germline-derived CDR1 and CDR2 are SGDLS and YYNGEE.

Turning to this clonotype: A read error may account for a junction end that differs from germline. The rearrangement uses TRBV5-1 and TRBJ2-1; 7 bases map to TRBD2. The CDR3 has 14 residues. Germline lookup yields CDR1 SGHRS and CDR2 YFSETQ. CDR3 sequence: CASSTSSGNNQQFF. In nucleotides, the CDR3 is TGCGCCAGCAGCACGTCTAGCGGAAACAATCAGCAGTTCTTC.

The genes are TRBV7-8 and TRBJ1-2; D is possibly TRBD1 (5 bases). This CDR3 spans 15 amino acids. V shed 1 base and J shed 6 bases, with 15 bases lying between them. Germline V gene sequence: CDR1 SGHVS, CDR2 FQNEAQ. The CDR3 loop reads CASSLGPGASHGYTF. Written as DNA, the CDR3 is TGTGCCAGCAGCTTAGGGCCCGGGGCATCTCATGGCTACACCTTC.

The rearrangement joins TRBV6-6 to TRBJ2-7; 9 bases align to TRBD1. Germline V gene lookup returns CDR1 MNHNY and CDR2 SVGAGI (reference sequence). The V gene end was trimmed by 8 bases and the J gene end by 2 bases; junction bases not matched to a gene: 10. The CDR3 totals 15 residues. Written as DNA, the CDR3 is TGTGCCAGCTACACCACAGGGGGCGGGACCTACGAGCAGTACTTC. Its translation is CASYTTGGGTYEQYF.

This clonotype was found many times. The chain has TRBV7-2 and TRBJ2-6; D unresolved. V was shortened by 4 bases and J by 0 bases, with 4 bases between the two germline ends. Germline CDR1 reads SGHTA; CDR2 reads FQGNSA. This CDR3 spans 14 amino acids. The CDR3 DNA reads TGTGCCAGCAGCTCCTACTCTGGGGCCAACGTCCTGACTTTC. It yields the protein CASSSYSGANVLTF.

The J gene is TRBJ1-1, the V gene TRBV3-1; D is perhaps TRBD1 (6 bases). CDR1 LGHDT and CDR2 YNNKEL come from the germline V gene (reference sequence). The germline V and J ends were trimmed by 4 bases and 5 bases, with 14 bases remaining between them. The CDR3 extends over 14 amino acids. CDR3 DNA sequence: TGTGCCAGCAGCCCTGGGGCGGGGGCGACTGAAGCTTTCTTT. As protein: CASSPGAGATEAFF.

This clonotype was observed a handful of times. The CDR3 region has the DNA TGTGCCAGCAGTTTCGACCGGGCCAGCTCTGGAAACACCATATATTTT. Translated: CASSFDRASSGNTIYF. The chain combines TRBV6-5 with TRBJ1-3; D is unresolved. Germline V gene data show CDR1 as MNHEY and CDR2 as SVGAGI. The CDR3 contains 16 residues. Trimming pared 4 bases from V and 0 bases from J, leaving 13 bases between.

A few counts support this clonotype. The chain is built from TRBV4-3 and TRBJ2-5; D is undetermined. There are 13 residues in the CDR3. Germline V gene data show CDR1 as LGHNA and CDR2 as YSLEER. V was clipped by 2 bases and J by 5 bases, with 9 bases between them. CDR3 DNA: TGCGCCAGCAGCCAACGTCTCCGGGAGACCCAGTACTTC. Protein: CASSQRLRETQYF.

This clonotype has just one count. This chain links TRBV6-5 with TRBJ1-5, with D possibly matching TRBD1 (5 bases). Looked up from germline, CDR1 is MNHEY and CDR2 is SVGAGI. Trimming took off 5 bases at V and 7 bases at J, with 15 bases between the two ends. The CDR3 is 14 residues long. Written as DNA, the CDR3 is TGTGCCAGCAGTCCGCGCGACAGAAGCCAGCCCCAGCATTTT. It translates to CASSPRDRSQPQHF.

V gene TRBV12-3 or TRBV12-4 combines with J gene TRBJ2-7, with 12 bases lining up with TRBD2. V was clipped by 9 bases and J by 7 bases; unmatched bases: 7. The CDR3 contains 13 residues. Here the CDR3 DNA reads TGTGCCAGTCGGACTAGCGGGGCTCGGGAGCAGTACTTC. Encoded protein: CASRTSGAREQYF.

This clonotype was counted ten times or more. This chain links TRBV7-2 with TRBJ2-7, with TRBD1 identical over 7 bases. This CDR3 region has 14 residues. The V and J ends lost 5 bases and 3 bases, in that order; junction bases with no gene match: 7. Germline V CDR1 and CDR2: SGHTA, FQGNSA. The CDR3 region is CASSHRDRHYEQYF. The CDR3 region has the DNA TGTGCCAGCAGCCACCGGGACAGACACTACGAGCAGTACTTC.

The CDR3: CSVGQYNEQFF. As DNA, the CDR3 is TGCAGCGTGGGACAGTACAATGAGCAGTTCTTC. The chain links TRBV29-1 to TRBJ2-1, with TRBD1 matching over 7 bases. This CDR3 is 11 amino acids long. The V segment lost 6 bases and the J segment 4 bases; nucleotides outside the gene matches: 0. Germline V gives CDR1 SQVTM, CDR2 ANQGSEA.

This CDR3 is CASSLATDYGYTF. DNA of the CDR3: TGCGCCAGCAGCTTGGCCACAGATTATGGCTACACCTTC. The chain uses TRBV5-1 and TRBJ1-2; D call uncertain. Looked up from germline, CDR1 is SGHRS and CDR2 is YFSETQ. Trimming left V 0 bases short and J 5 bases short, with 8 bases between. The CDR3 has 13 residues.

This clonotype was seen only a few times. This chain connects TRBV5-4 to TRBJ2-1, with TRBD2 matching 8 bases. The CDR3 runs 16 residues. Trimming at V came to 0 bases and at J to 7 bases, leaving 9 bases not matched to a gene. Germline V gene data show CDR1 as SGHNT and CDR2 as YYREEE (reference sequence). The CDR3 spells CASSLGVAGLGNEQFF. As DNA, the CDR3 is TGTGCCAGCAGCTTGGGGGTAGCGGGGTTGGGGAATGAGCAGTTCTTC.

This clonotype has ten or more counts. This CDR3 reads CASSLSEQFF. As DNA, the CDR3 is TGTGCCAGCAGCTTAAGTGAGCAGTTCTTC. The V and J genes are TRBV7-3 and TRBJ2-1; unclear D gene. The CDR3 contains 10 residues. Between the trimmed V and J ends, which lost 1 base and 9 bases, there was a span of 1 base. Germline lookup yields CDR1 SGHTA and CDR2 FQGTGA.

A few counts support this clonotype. V usage is TRBV7-6 and J usage is TRBJ2-1; 8 nucleotides line up with TRBD1. This CDR3 has 16 residues. Unmatched junction bases numbered 10, after V lost 4 bases and J lost 5 bases. Germline CDR1 SGHVS, CDR2 FNYEAQ. The CDR3 protein is CASSSQGGGTDNEQFF. CDR3 nucleotides: TGTGCCAGCAGCTCACAGGGGGGTGGCACCGACAATGAGCAGTTCTTC.

This clonotype was seen more than once but under ten times. This rearrangement joins TRBV12-3 or TRBV12-4 to TRBJ2-5; the D gene could be TRBD1 or TRBD2 (5 bases each). V dropped 6 bases and J dropped 2 bases, with 16 bases sitting between them. This CDR3 spans 15 amino acids. The CDR3 sequence: CASSTPRGGQETQYF. The CDR3 DNA follows: TGTGCCAGCAGCACCCCCCGTGGGGGACAAGAGACCCAGTACTTC.

This clonotype was seen a few times. The chain recombines TRBV2 with TRBJ1-5; 7 bases agree with TRBD1. Unmatched junction bases numbered 10, after V lost 5 bases and J lost 6 bases. In germline, CDR1 is SNHLY, CDR2 FYNNEI. The CDR3 extends over 15 amino acids. The CDR3 region is CASSPTGVPGQPQHF. In DNA, the CDR3 is TGTGCCAGCAGTCCTACAGGGGTCCCCGGTCAGCCCCAGCATTTT.